These 6 T cell receptor beta chains originate from one sample sequenced in a study of T cell responses to AZD1222 COVID-19 vaccine. Sequenced by immunoSEQ multiplex PCR; TCRdb stores in-frame clones only, minus some. The sample lists roughly 100,000 clones, roughly 82% seen once, with 5% in the top ten. The sequencing used peripheral blood, collected on day 0 of AZD1222 vaccination. The receptors originated from an adult in good health.

V gene TRBV27 combines with J gene TRBJ2-2; D possibly uses TRBD1 or TRBD2 (5 bases each). V was trimmed by 6 bases and J by 5 bases, leaving 7 bases between them. CDR1 is MNHEY and CDR2 is SMNVEV in the germline V gene (reference sequence). The length of the CDR3 is 12 residues. CDR3 bases: TGTGCCAGCAGGGGGGATACCGGGGAGCTGTTTTTT. Its translation: CASRGDTGELFF.

The chain is built from TRBV7-6 and TRBJ2-7; no reliable D call. Trimming cost V 2 bases and J 6 bases, with 17 bases left between them. The CDR3 contains 15 residues. Germline CDR1 reads SGHVS; CDR2 reads FNYEAQ. The CDR3 region is CASSLLSLRAAEQYF. The CDR3 nucleotides read TGTGCCAGCAGCTTATTATCGTTACGGGCGGCCGAGCAGTACTTC.

The CDR3: CASSQDVSGGYTF. The CDR3 nucleotides are TGTGCCAGCTCACAAGACGTCTCCGGTGGCTACACCTTC. This chain joins TRBV18 and TRBJ1-2; no definite D call. Germline-derived CDR1 and CDR2 are KGHSH and LQKENI. V lost 4 bases to trimming and J lost 7 bases, with 13 bases between them. The CDR3 is made up of 13 amino acids.

As regards this clone: A read error may account for a junction end that differs from germline. The same CDR3 is also encoded by other DNA sequences in this sample. The genes are TRBV5-1 and TRBJ1-1; 11 bases align to TRBD1. CDR1 SGHRS and CDR2 YFSETQ come from the germline V gene. This CDR3 has 14 residues. The CDR3: CASSGQGALTEAFF. The CDR3 nucleotides read TGTGCCAGCAGCGGACAGGGGGCCCTCACTGAAGCTTTCTTT.

The chain recombines TRBV2 with TRBJ2-5; the D is unclear. The CDR3 extends over 14 amino acids. Deletions cut 2 bases from V and 2 bases from J, with 9 bases between. Germline V lookup: CDR1 SNHLY, CDR2 FYNNEI. CDR3 amino acids: CASSERAGQETQYF. CDR3 nucleotide sequence: TGTGCCAGCAGTGAACGGGCCGGACAAGAGACCCAGTACTTC.

This rearrangement joins TRBV7-2 to TRBJ1-2, with D possibly TRBD1 on 6 matching bases. V lost 2 bases and J 4 bases, leaving 17 bases between the germline ends. There are 16 residues in the CDR3. Looked up from germline, CDR1 is SGHTA and CDR2 is FQGNSA. The DNA of the CDR3 is TGTGCCAGCAGCTTATTTTCTGGGGACATCGGCTATGGCTACACCTTC. Its protein product is CASSLFSGDIGYGYTF.